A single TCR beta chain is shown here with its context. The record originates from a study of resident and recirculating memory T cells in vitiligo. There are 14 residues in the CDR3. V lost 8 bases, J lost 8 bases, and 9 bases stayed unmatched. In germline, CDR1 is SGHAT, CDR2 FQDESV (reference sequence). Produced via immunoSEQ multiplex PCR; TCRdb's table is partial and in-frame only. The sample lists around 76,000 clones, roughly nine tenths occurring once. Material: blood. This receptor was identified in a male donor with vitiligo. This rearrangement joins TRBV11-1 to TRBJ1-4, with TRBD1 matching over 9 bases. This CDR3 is CASEDRGKGEKLFF. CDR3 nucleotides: TGTGCCAGCGAGGACAGGGGTAAAGGGGAAAAACTGTTTTTT.